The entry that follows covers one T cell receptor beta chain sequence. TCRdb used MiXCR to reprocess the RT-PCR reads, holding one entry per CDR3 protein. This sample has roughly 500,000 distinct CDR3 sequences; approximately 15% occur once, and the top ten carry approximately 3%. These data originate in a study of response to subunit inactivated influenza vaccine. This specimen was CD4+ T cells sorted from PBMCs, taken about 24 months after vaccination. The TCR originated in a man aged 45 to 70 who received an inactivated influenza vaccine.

The CDR3 spells CASSLQGGPTDTQYF. The CDR3, as DNA: TGTGCCAGCAGCTTACAGGGGGGACCCACAGATACGCAGTATTTT. This chain uses TRBV4-2 with TRBJ2-3; 8 bases map to TRBD1. Trimming took 5 bases from V and 2 from J; bases not matched to a gene: 6. CDR1 and CDR2 from the germline V gene are LGHNA and YNFKEQ. The CDR3 has 15 residues.